This TCR beta chain was sequenced during a study of T cell responses to AZD1222 COVID-19 vaccine. General study results and limits: Dominant CD4 TCR responses targeted spike regions 160-218 and 743-854. Regions left unmutated in variants are reportedly the target of nearly half of spike-specific TCRs. Sampled repertoires all dated from after the peak T cell response.

Germline-derived CDR1 and CDR2 are SGHVS and FQNEAQ. This CDR3 is 16 amino acids long. With 1 base removed from V and 3 bases from J, the gap between germline ends came to 16 bases. This clone was seen just once. Antigen unknown. Clones were read by immunoSEQ multiplex PCR, and TCRdb kept only the in-frame ones, dropping some. The profile shows about 130,000 clones, 90% to 95% of them singletons. The material was peripheral blood, obtained 28 days after the second AZD1222 dose. The clonotype comes from an adult who received the AZD1222 COVID-19 vaccine. This chain joins TRBV7-8 and TRBJ2-7; perhaps TRBD1 as D (6 bases). This chain's CDR3 is CASSLEVVGTIYEQYF. The CDR3 DNA reads TGTGCCAGCAGCTTAGAGGTGGTAGGGACAATCTACGAGCAGTACTTC.